This T cell receptor (beta chain) was profiled in a study of blood T cell repertoires in COVID-19. Study summary: PBMCs, B-cell-depleted T cells, or T cells provided the cDNA or gDNA that made up the material.

Measured with immunoSEQ multiplex PCR; TCRdb has only the in-frame clones, and not every one. Counted here are roughly 180,000 clones, 86% occurring once; the ten biggest clones make up 20% to 25%. The clonotype originates from a man in his 70s with active or convalescent COVID-19. Sequencing was carried out using peripheral blood.

The CDR3 loop is CAWSGQLNTEAFF. CDR3 bases: TGTGCCTGGAGTGGACAATTGAACACTGAAGCTTTCTTT. The chain links TRBV30 to TRBJ1-1; no clear D. V was clipped by 1 base and J by 0 bases, with 6 bases between them. Germline assignment: CDR1 GTSNPN and CDR2 SVGIG (reference sequence). The CDR3 contains 13 residues.